This T cell receptor (beta chain) derives from a study of cytomegalovirus exposure and HLA in healthy donors. Study at large: Roughly 92 million unique TCRs, all from HLA-typed donors, were included in an early release of the data.

13 Jbeta primers and 60 Vbeta primers were used for the PCR. Clones were sequenced by immunoSEQ multiplex PCR, and TCRdb holds only the in-frame ones, with some missing. The profile shows about 80,000 clones, around 60% of them singletons. Turning to this clone: Its target is not known. The junction departs from the called germline gene at one end, perhaps through a read error.

The CDR3 runs to 14 residues. Per germline, CDR1 GTSNPN and CDR2 SVGIG (reference sequence). Broader study findings: Some segments of the V type, notably TRBV6-2 and TRBV6-3, were excluded as indistinguishable.

This clonotype was sampled from a male donor in good health and CMV-seropositive. Specimen: PBMCs. The rearrangement links TRBV30 to TRBJ2-5; 10 positions agree with TRBD2. The closer fit of TRBJ2-7 to the DNA end suggests the J call may be wrong. The CDR3 is CARSGGGTSYEQYF. DNA of the CDR3: TGTGCCCGGAGCGGGGGGGGAACTTCCTACGAGCAGTACTTC.